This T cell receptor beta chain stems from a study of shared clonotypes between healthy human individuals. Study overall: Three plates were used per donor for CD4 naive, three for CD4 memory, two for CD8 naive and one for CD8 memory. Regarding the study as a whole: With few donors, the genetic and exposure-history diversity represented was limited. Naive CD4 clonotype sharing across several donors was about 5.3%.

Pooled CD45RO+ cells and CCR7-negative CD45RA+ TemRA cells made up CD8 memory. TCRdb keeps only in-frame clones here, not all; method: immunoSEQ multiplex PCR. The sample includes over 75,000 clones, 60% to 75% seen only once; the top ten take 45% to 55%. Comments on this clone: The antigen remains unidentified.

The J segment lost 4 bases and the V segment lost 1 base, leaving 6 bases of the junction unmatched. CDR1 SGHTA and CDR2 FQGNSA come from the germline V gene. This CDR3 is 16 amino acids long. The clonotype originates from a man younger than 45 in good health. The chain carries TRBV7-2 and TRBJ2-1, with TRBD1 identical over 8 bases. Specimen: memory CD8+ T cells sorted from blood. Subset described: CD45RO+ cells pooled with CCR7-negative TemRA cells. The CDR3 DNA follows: TGTGCCAGCAGCTTAGTCGGAGGACAGGGTTACAATGAGCAGTTCTTC. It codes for CASSLVGGQGYNEQFF.